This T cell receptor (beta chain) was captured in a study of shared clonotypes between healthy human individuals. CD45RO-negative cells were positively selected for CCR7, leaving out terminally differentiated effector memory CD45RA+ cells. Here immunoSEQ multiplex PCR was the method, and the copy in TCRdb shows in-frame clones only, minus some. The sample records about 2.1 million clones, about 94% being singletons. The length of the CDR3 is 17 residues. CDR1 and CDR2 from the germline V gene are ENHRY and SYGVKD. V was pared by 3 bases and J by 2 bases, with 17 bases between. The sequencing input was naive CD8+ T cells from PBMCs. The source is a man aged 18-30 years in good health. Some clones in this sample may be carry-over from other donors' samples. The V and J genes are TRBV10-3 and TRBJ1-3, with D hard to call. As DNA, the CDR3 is TGTGCCATCAGTGACCCTATAGACGGAGTAGCTGGAAACACCATATATTTT. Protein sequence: CAISDPIDGVAGNTIYF.